The clone carrying this T cell receptor (beta chain) was recorded once. Authors' analysis steps: Nucleated cell counts were estimated from reference gene primer amplification. Assay: immunoSEQ multiplex PCR; the TCRdb copy retains only in-frame clones and omits some. V, J and clone size derive from that table, while D and trimming were established from the DNA sequence. Of about 170,000 clones listed, over 80% are singletons. CDR1 and CDR2 (germline): SGHVS, FNYEAQ. This CDR3 has 15 residues. Trimming cost V 0 bases and J 0 bases, with 7 bases left between them. This entry comes from a study of blood T cell repertoires in COVID-19. On the study more broadly: T cells, B-cell-depleted T cells, or PBMCs provided the cDNA or gDNA that served as material.

Sequencing used peripheral blood. This clonotype was sampled from a woman older than 75 with active or convalescent COVID-19. This chain connects TRBV7-6 to TRBJ2-3; the D is unclear. CDR3: CASSLAAESTDTQYF. The CDR3 DNA reads TGTGCCAGCAGCTTAGCGGCGGAAAGCACAGATACGCAGTATTTT.